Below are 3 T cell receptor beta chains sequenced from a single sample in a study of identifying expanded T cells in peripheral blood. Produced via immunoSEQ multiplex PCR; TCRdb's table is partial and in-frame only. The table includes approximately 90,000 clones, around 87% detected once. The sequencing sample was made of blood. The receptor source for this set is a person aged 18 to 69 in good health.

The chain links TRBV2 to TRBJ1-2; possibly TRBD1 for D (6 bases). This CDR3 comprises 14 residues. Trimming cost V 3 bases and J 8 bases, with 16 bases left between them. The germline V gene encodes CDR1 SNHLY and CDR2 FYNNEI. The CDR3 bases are TGTGCCAGCAGTGACTCAAGAACAGGGACCGGCTACACCTTC. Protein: CASSDSRTGTGYTF.

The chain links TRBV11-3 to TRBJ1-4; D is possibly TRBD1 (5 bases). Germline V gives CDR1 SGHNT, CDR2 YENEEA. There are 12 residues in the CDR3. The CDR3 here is CASTGGGEKLFF. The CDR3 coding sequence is TGTGCGTCAACGGGGGGAGGTGAAAAACTGTTTTTT.

The CDR3 here is CASKRTGTETQYF. The CDR3, as DNA: TGTGCCAGTAAGCGGACAGGGACTGAGACCCAGTACTTC. The V gene is TRBV27, the J gene TRBJ2-5; 8 bases map to TRBD1. Germline V gives CDR1 MNHEY, CDR2 SMNVEV (reference sequence). The V and J ends lost 9 bases and 5 bases, in that order; junction bases with no gene match: 8. This CDR3 is 13 amino acids long.